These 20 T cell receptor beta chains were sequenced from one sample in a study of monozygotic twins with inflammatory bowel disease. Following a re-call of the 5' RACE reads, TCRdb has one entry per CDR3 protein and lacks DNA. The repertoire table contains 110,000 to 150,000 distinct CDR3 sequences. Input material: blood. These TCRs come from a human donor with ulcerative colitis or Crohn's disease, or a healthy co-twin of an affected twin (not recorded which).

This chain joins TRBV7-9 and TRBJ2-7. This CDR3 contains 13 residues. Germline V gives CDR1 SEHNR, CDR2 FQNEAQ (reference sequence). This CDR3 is CASSFRVAGEQYF.

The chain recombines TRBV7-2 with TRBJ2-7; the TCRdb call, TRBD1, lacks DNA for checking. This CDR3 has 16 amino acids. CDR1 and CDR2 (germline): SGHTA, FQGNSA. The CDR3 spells CASSRSPALLFYEQYF. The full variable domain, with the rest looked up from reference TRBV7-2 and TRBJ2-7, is GAGVSQSPSNKVTEKGKDVELRCDPISGHTALYWYRQSLGQGLEFLIYFQGNSAPDKSGLPSDRFSAERTGGSVSTLTIQRTQQEDSAVYLCASSRSPALLFYEQYFGPGTRLTVT.

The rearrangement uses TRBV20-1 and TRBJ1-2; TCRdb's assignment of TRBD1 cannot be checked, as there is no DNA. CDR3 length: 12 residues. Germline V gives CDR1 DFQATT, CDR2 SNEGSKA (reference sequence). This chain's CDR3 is CSTRGTGYGYTF.

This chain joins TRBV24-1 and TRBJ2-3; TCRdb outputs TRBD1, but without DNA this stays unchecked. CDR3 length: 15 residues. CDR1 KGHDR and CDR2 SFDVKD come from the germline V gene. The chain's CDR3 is CATSDFRGRADTQYF.

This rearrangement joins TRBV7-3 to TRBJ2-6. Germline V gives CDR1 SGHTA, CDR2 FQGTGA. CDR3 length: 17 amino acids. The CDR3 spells CASSLYQALSGANVLTF.

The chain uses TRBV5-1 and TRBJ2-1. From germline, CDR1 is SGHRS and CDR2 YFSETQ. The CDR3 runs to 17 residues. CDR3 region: CASSLVLAGDFYNEQFF.

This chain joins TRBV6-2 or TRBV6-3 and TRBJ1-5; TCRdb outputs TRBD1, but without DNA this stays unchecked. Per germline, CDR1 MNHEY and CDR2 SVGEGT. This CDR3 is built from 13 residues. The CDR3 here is CASKDRASQPQHF.

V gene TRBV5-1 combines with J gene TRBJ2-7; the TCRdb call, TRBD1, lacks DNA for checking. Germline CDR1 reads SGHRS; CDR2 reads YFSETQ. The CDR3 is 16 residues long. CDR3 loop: CASSPRTGGSGYEQYF.

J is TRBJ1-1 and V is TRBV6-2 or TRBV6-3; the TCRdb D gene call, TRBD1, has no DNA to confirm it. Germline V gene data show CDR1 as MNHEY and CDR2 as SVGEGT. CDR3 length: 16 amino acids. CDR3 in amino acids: CASSVPPGWGHTEAFF.

CDR3 sequence reads: CASSQPPRAPTDTQYF. This rearrangement joins TRBV4-1 to TRBJ2-3; TCRdb proposes TRBD2, but this gene call is untestable without DNA. The germline V gene has CDR1 MGHRA and CDR2 YSYEKL. The CDR3 is 16 amino acids.

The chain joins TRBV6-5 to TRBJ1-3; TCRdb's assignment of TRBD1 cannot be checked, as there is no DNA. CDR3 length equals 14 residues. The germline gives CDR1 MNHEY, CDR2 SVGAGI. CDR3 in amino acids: CASSYDRTGNTIYF.

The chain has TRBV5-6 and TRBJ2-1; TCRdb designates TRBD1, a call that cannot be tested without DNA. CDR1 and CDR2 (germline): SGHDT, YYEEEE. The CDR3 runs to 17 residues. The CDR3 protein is CASSLASGQGAPGEQFF.

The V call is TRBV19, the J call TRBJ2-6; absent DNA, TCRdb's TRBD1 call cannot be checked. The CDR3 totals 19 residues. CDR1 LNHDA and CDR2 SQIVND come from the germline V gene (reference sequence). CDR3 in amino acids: CASSNDRGTHFSGANVLTF.

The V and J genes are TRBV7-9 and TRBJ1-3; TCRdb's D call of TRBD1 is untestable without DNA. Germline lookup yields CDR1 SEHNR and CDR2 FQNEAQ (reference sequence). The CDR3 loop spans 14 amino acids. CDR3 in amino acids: CVSSLQGVEDTIYF.

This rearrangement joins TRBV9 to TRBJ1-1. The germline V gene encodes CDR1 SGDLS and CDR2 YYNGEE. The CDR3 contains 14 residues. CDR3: CASSVWSVNTEAFF.

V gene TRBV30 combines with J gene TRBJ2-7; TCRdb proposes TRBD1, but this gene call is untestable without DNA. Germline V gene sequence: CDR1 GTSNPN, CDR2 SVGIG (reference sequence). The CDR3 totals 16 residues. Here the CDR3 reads CACQGIGDTALNEQYF. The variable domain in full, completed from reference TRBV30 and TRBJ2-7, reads SQTIHQWPATLVQPVGSPLSLECTVEGTSNPNLYWYRQAAGRGLQLLFYSVGIGQISSEVPQNLSASRPQDRQFILSSKKLLLSDSGFYLCACQGIGDTALNEQYFGPGTRLTVT.

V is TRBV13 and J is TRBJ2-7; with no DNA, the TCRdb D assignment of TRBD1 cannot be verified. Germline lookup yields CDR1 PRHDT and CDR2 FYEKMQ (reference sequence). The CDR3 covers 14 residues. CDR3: CASSRGQSTYEQYF.

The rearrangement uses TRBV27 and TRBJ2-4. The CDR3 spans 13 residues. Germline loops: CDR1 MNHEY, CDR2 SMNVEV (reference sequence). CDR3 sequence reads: CASSLSVKNIQYF.

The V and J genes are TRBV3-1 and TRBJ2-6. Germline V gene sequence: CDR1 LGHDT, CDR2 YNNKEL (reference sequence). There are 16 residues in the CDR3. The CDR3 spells CASSQPDSFWANVLTF.

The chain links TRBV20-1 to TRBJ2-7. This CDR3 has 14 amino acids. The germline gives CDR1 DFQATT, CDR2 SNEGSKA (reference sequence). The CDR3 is CSAREGWQVYEQYF.